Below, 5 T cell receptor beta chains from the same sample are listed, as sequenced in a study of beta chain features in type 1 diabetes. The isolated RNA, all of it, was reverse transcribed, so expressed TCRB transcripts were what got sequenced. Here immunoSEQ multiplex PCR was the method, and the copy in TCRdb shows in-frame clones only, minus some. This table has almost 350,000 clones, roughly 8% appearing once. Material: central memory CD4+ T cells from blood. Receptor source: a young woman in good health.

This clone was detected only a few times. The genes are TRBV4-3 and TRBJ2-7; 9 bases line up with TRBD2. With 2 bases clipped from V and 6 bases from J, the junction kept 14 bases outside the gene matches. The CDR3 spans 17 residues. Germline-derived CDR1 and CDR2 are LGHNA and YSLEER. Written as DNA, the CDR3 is TGCGCCAGCAGCCAAAAACTACTCGGGACTAGCAGGAGCGAGCAGTACTTC. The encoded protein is CASSQKLLGTSRSEQYF.

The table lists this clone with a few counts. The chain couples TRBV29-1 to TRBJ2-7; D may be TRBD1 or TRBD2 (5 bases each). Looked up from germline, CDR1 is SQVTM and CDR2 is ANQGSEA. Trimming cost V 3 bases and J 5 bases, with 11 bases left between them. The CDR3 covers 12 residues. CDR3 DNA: TGCAGCGTTGATTGGGGGAGCGACGAGCAGTACTTC. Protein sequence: CSVDWGSDEQYF.

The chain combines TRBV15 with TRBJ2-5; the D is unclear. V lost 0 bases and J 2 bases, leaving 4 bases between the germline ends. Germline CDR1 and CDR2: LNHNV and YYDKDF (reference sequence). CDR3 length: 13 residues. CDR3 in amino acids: CATSRDRQETQYF. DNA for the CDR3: TGTGCCACCAGCAGAGACAGACAAGAGACCCAGTACTTC.

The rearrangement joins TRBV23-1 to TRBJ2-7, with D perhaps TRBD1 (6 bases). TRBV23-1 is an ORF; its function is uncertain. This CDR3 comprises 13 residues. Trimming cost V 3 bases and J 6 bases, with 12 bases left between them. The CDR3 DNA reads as TGCGCCAGCAGTCAGTGTACAGGGTCCGAGCAGTACTTC. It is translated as CASSQCTGSEQYF.

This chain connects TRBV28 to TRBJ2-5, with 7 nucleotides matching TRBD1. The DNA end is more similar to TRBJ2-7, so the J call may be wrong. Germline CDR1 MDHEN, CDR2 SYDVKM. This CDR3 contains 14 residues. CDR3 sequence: CASTDRQGNYEQYF. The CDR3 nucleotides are TGTGCCAGCACCGATCGACAGGGAAACTACGAGCAGTACTTC.